This is a list of T cell receptor beta chains from one sample in a study of blood T cell repertoires in COVID-19. Data came from immunoSEQ multiplex PCR; TCRdb stores just in-frame clones and leaves some out. The data contain over 250,000 clones, around 89% of them singletons. Material for sequencing was PBMCs or T cells enriched from blood (not recorded which). The receptor set was obtained from a man aged 40-50 years who had recovered from COVID-19. Each CDR3 is given with its conserved first and last residue. D genes are given only for firm matches. Not every row has a clone size; where given, it reads once, few, many or a size class.

J gene	V gene	clone size	CDR3 length	D gene	CDR3 DNA	CDR3 protein
TRBJ1-6	TRBV30	NA	14	TRBD1	TGTGCCTGGAGTACGAAGGGACAGCATTCACCCCTCCACTTT	CAWSTKGQHSPLHF
TRBJ2-3	TRBV2	NA	18	TRBD2	TGTGCCAGCAGTGTTTGGGGAAGAACTAGCGGGGGGACAGATACGCAGTATTTT	CASSVWGRTSGGTDTQYF
TRBJ1-5	TRBV28	NA	15	NA	TGTGCCAGCAGTTTAACGGGTCCTAGCAATCAGCCCCAGCATTTT	CASSLTGPSNQPQHF
TRBJ2-1	TRBV4-1	NA	17	TRBD2	TGCGCCAGCAGCCAAGATTTGGGACTAGCGGGATACAATGAGCAGTTCTTC	CASSQDLGLAGYNEQFF
TRBJ1-6	TRBV5-4	NA	16	NA	TGTGCCAGCAGCCACAACCTACAGGGAGCGAATTCACCCCTCCACTTT	CASSHNLQGANSPLHF
TRBJ1-6	TRBV9	NA	17	TRBD1	TGTGCCAGCAGCGTATCCAGGGGGCCCAACTATAATTCACCCCTCCACTTT	CASSVSRGPNYNSPLHF
TRBJ2-7	TRBV7-9	NA	13	NA	TGTGCCAGCAGCCGCCGGGGAGAACCCGAGCAGTACTTC	CASSRRGEPEQYF
TRBJ1-6	TRBV7-9	NA	17	NA	TGTGCCAGCAGCCCTACCGCGGACAGTCCGAATAATTCACCCCTCCACTTT	CASSPTADSPNNSPLHF
TRBJ1-1	TRBV5-8	NA	14	NA	TGTGCCAGCAGCTTGGGACAGATGAACACTGAAGCTTTCTTT	CASSLGQMNTEAFF
TRBJ2-3	TRBV9	NA	16	TRBD2	TGTGCCAGCAGCCCAACAGCGGGGGTACGCACAGATACGCAGTATTTT	CASSPTAGVRTDTQYF
TRBJ2-3	TRBV19	NA	14	NA	TGTGCCACCCAACCGGGATATGGCACAGATACGCAGTATTTT	CATQPGYGTDTQYF
TRBJ1-1	TRBV28	NA	11	NA	TGTGCCATCGCGGGGGACACTGAAGCTTTCTTT	CAIAGDTEAFF
TRBJ1-1	TRBV19	NA	13	TRBD1	TGTGCCAGTTATGACAGGGGCCACACTGAAGCTTTCTTT	CASYDRGHTEAFF
TRBJ1-6	TRBV6-6	NA	17	TRBD1	TGTGCCAGCAGCCGTATGGGACAGAGCTCCTATAATTCACCCCTCCACTTT	CASSRMGQSSYNSPLHF
TRBJ2-1	TRBV7-3	NA	18	TRBD1	TGTGCCAGCAGCTTAAGGGGTACAGGACAGGGCTTTTACAATGAGCAGTTCTTC	CASSLRGTGQGFYNEQFF
TRBJ2-7	TRBV2	NA	13	TRBD2	TGTGCCAGCAGCCCTCTGGGGAGGGACGAGCAGTACTTC	CASSPLGRDEQYF
TRBJ2-5	TRBV7-3	NA	15	TRBD2	TGTGCCAGCAGCTGGGCTAGCGGGAGTGGTGAGACCCAGTACTTC	CASSWASGSGETQYF
TRBJ1-2	TRBV7-3	NA	18	TRBD1	TGTGCCAGCAGCGTTCGACCGGGACAGGGGGGTTCGGGCTATGGCTACACCTTC	CASSVRPGQGGSGYGYTF
TRBJ1-2	TRBV5-1	few	15	TRBD1	TGCGCCAGCAGACCCCGGGACAGGGGTTCCTATGGCTACACCTTC	CASRPRDRGSYGYTF
TRBJ1-5	TRBV19	NA	12	NA	TGTGCCAGTAGTTTATACCAGGGGCCCCAGCATTTT	CASSLYQGPQHF
TRBJ2-5	TRBV21-1	NA	16	NA	TGTGCCAGCAGCCGCGGGAAAGGGGGCCGTCCGGGGACCCAGTACTTC	CASSRGKGGRPGTQYF
TRBJ2-2	TRBV15	NA	17	NA	TGTGCCACCAGCAGAGAGTCACCAGGGTTGTACGCCGGGGAGCTGTTTTTT	CATSRESPGLYAGELFF
TRBJ1-1	TRBV7-8	NA	15	NA	TGTGCCAGCAGCTTGGCTGGGAGTACGTACACTGAAGCTTTCTTT	CASSLAGSTYTEAFF
TRBJ1-1	TRBV19	NA	15	TRBD1	TGTGCCAGTAGTGGCCGCCCGACAGGGTTCACTGAAGCTTTCTTT	CASSGRPTGFTEAFF
TRBJ2-3	TRBV5-1	NA	16	NA	TGCGCCAGCAGCTTTGGCGGTCCAACTAGCACAGATACGCAGTATTTT	CASSFGGPTSTDTQYF
TRBJ2-1	TRBV7-2	NA	16	TRBD2	TGTGCCAGCAGCCCCCGACTAGCGGGGGGATACGGAGAGCAGTTCTTC	CASSPRLAGGYGEQFF
TRBJ1-4	TRBV9	NA	16	NA	TGTGCCAGCAGCGCTCCCCGCAGGGAGGCAGATGAAAAACTGTTTTTT	CASSAPRREADEKLFF
TRBJ2-2	TRBV4-1	few	14	NA	TGCGCCAGCAGCCAAGTAACAGTCCCCGGGGAGCTGTTTTTT	CASSQVTVPGELFF
TRBJ2-7	TRBV3-1/TRBV3-2	NA	12	NA	TGTGCCAGCAGCCAAACACCCTACGAGCAGTACTTC	CASSQTPYEQYF
TRBJ1-1	TRBV7-8	NA	13	TRBD1	TGTGCCAGCAGGGACAGGGGGAACACTGAAGCTTTCTTT	CASRDRGNTEAFF
TRBJ2-6	TRBV15	few	16	NA	TGTGCCACCAGCAGAGATGTGACTGTTGGGGCCAACGTCCTGACTTTC	CATSRDVTVGANVLTF
TRBJ1-1	TRBV5-1	few	12	TRBD1	TGCGCCAGCAGCTCGACAGGGAGTGAAGCTTTCTTT	CASSSTGSEAFF
TRBJ1-3	TRBV5-1	NA	16	TRBD1	TGCGCCAGCAGCTTGCTACAGGGGGCGTCAGGAAACACCATATATTTT	CASSLLQGASGNTIYF
TRBJ2-7	TRBV6-5	NA	15	TRBD2	TGTGCCAGCAGTACCGGACTAGCGGGAGTTCGTGAGCAGTACTTC	CASSTGLAGVREQYF
TRBJ1-3	TRBV7-8	NA	14	NA	TGTGCCAGCAGCCGTTCGTACTCTGGAAACACCATATATTTT	CASSRSYSGNTIYF
TRBJ2-7	TRBV6-5	NA	14	TRBD1	TGTGCCAGCAGTCAGGACAGGGCCTCTGGCGAGCAGTACTTC	CASSQDRASGEQYF
TRBJ2-1	TRBV6-2/TRBV6-3	NA	14	TRBD2	TGTGCCAGCAGCCCTAGCGGGAGTAGGAATGAGCAGTTCTTC	CASSPSGSRNEQFF
TRBJ1-5	TRBV10-2	once	16	NA	TGCGCCAGCAGTGAGTCCCCTCTCGGGGGATATCAGCCCCAGCATTTT	CASSESPLGGYQPQHF
TRBJ1-4	TRBV19	once	14	TRBD1	TGTGCCAGTAAAAAGACAGGGGAGGATGAAAAACTGTTTTTT	CASKKTGEDEKLFF
TRBJ1-3	TRBV6-5	NA	16	NA	TGTGCCAGCAGTTACTCGATGGCAGGGGCTGGAAACACCATATATTTT	CASSYSMAGAGNTIYF
TRBJ1-2	TRBV11-3	once	15	TRBD1	TGTGCCAGCAGCTTGAAGGACAGGACACTCTATGGCTACACCTTC	CASSLKDRTLYGYTF
TRBJ2-1	TRBV7-9	NA	15	TRBD2	TGTGCCAGCAGATCTGGACTAGCGGGATACAATGAGCAGTTCTTC	CASRSGLAGYNEQFF
TRBJ2-6	TRBV14	NA	17	TRBD1	TGTGCCAGCAGCCGACCGGGACAGAGCTCTGGGGCCAACGTCCTGACTTTC	CASSRPGQSSGANVLTF
TRBJ2-5	TRBV30	once	11	NA	TGTGCCTGGAGTCGACTAGAGACCCAGTACTTC	CAWSRLETQYF
TRBJ1-1	TRBV2	NA	14	TRBD1	TGTGCCAGCATCGCGACAGGGATGAACACTGAAGCTTTCTTT	CASIATGMNTEAFF
TRBJ2-1	TRBV14	NA	14	NA	TGTGCCAGCAGCCAAGCAGGGTTTCGCAATGAGCAGTTCTTC	CASSQAGFRNEQFF
TRBJ1-3	TRBV30	few	15	TRBD1	TGTGCCTGGAGAGTGGACAGGGTGGATGGAAACACCATATATTTT	CAWRVDRVDGNTIYF
TRBJ1-3	TRBV6-5	NA	15	NA	TGTGCCAGCAGTTCAGGGTTCTCCTTCGGAAACACCATATATTTT	CASSSGFSFGNTIYF
TRBJ1-1	TRBV28	NA	16	TRBD1	TGTGCCAGCATAACCCCAGGAGGGGGCCTGAACACTGAAGCTTTCTTT	CASITPGGGLNTEAFF
TRBJ2-7	TRBV7-2	NA	13	TRBD2	TGTGCCAGCAGCTTTGCGGGAGGTATCGAGCAGTACTTC	CASSFAGGIEQYF
TRBJ2-5	TRBV27	NA	19	NA	TGTGCCAGCAGTTTATCGTCTAGGGCAGGGGGGACTGGTAAAGAGACCCAGTACTTC	CASSLSSRAGGTGKETQYF